The 15 T cell receptor beta chains below all came from one sample that was sequenced in a study of vaccination effects on CD4 cells after COVID-19 (dated by TCRdb to the early 2020s). Libraries were constructed by the immunoSEQ multiplex PCR assay. TCRdb re-hosts the immuneACCESS table, in-frame sequences only. Its copies lack some clones; in the studies checked, an unresolved V gene accounts for under half of them, and the cause for the rest is not known. Present in this sample are 20,000 to 30,000 clones, 69% of which were seen just once. The biggest ten clones account for roughly 18% of the sample. In the ViraFEST assay, PBMC were stimulated with viral peptide pools, and TCR sequencing was then used to find antigen-specific CD4+ T cell clonotypes based on their expansion. After around 10 days of culture, CD4+ T cells were isolated with the EasySep CD4+ T cell isolation kit. Convalescent patients had PCR-confirmed SARS-CoV-2 infection between March and December 2020, before Alpha, Beta and Delta variants emerged in the United States.

These receptors have no known antigen. The sequencing used CD4+ T cells from PBMCs cultured with SARS-CoV-2 spike peptides, collected before COVID-19 vaccination. What this sample's cell subset or site label stands for: SARS-CoV-2 spike overlapping peptide pool stimulation. The receptors here all came from a human donor who had a prior SARS-CoV-2 infection.

The chain employs TRBV28 and TRBJ2-7, with a possible D match to TRBD1 (6 bases). Germline CDR1 MDHEN, CDR2 SYDVKM. This CDR3 is built from 15 residues. Trimming took 6 bases from V and 3 from J, leaving 18 bases between them. The CDR3 spells CASSQGPGGFYEQYF. The CDR3 DNA follows: TGTGCCAGCAGCCAGGGGCCAGGAGGTTTCTACGAGCAGTACTTC.

The V gene is TRBV5-1, the J gene TRBJ1-1, with D uncertain. Trimming shortened V by 0 bases and J by 1 base, and 19 bases separated the two germline ends. The CDR3 extends over 18 amino acids. Germline assignment: CDR1 SGHRS and CDR2 YFSETQ. The CDR3 DNA reads as TGCGCCAGCAGCTTGGGAAATGGGAGTAACACCTCGAACACTGAAGCTTTCTTT. The encoded protein is CASSLGNGSNTSNTEAFF. Supplemented by reference TRBV5-1 and TRBJ1-1, the full variable domain reads KAGVTQTPRYLIKTRGQQVTLSCSPISGHRSVSWYQQTPGQGLQFLFEYFSETQRNKGNFPGRFSGRQFSNSRSEMNVSTLELGDSALYLCASSLGNGSNTSNTEAFFGQGTRLTVV.

This clone was seen more than once but under ten times. V and J are TRBV20-1 and TRBJ2-2, with 7 bases aligning to TRBD2. Germline V lookup: CDR1 DFQATT, CDR2 SNEGSKA (reference sequence). V was clipped by 3 bases and J by 6 bases; unmatched bases: 7. The CDR3 runs to 14 residues. CDR3 amino acids: CSASRPGGSGELFF. Written as DNA, the CDR3 is TGCAGTGCTAGTAGGCCCGGGGGGTCCGGGGAGCTGTTTTTT.

The rearrangement joins TRBV2 to TRBJ2-5; D ambiguous. The CDR3 consists of 12 residues. The ends were cut back, 6 bases at V and 2 bases at J, with 7 bases in the middle. The germline CDR1 and CDR2 sequences are SNHLY and FYNNEI. CDR3 coding DNA: TGTGCCAGCAGCCTCCTACAAGAGACCCAGTACTTC. This sequence encodes CASSLLQETQYF.

The chain joins TRBV7-3 to TRBJ2-2, with 7 positions matching TRBD2. The CDR3 sequence is 15 residues long. Trimming took 3 bases from V and 3 from J; bases not matched to a gene: 4. Germline-derived CDR1 and CDR2 are SGHTA and FQGTGA. The CDR3 spells CASSFTGGHTGELFF. CDR3 nucleotide sequence: TGTGCCAGCAGCTTCACGGGGGGACACACCGGGGAGCTGTTTTTT.

The chain employs TRBV6-2 or TRBV6-3 and TRBJ2-7; no clear D gene. The CDR3 is 12 residues long. Germline loops: CDR1 MNHEY, CDR2 SVGEGT. The ends were cut back, 5 bases at V and 6 bases at J, with 11 bases in the middle. The CDR3 region has the DNA TGTGCCAGCAGTACGAGACGAGTCGAGCAGTACTTC. Protein sequence: CASSTRRVEQYF.

The chain employs TRBV2 and TRBJ2-5, with a weak D call TRBD1 (5 bases). The CDR3 has 15 amino acids. Germline loops: CDR1 SNHLY, CDR2 FYNNEI. V lost 4 bases to trimming and J lost 1 base, with 13 bases between them. The CDR3 sequence: CASSGRTQPQETQYF. The CDR3 coding sequence is TGTGCCAGCAGTGGCCGGACACAACCCCAAGAGACCCAGTACTTC.

The rearrangement links TRBV27 to TRBJ1-4; 8 positions agree with TRBD1. There are 15 residues in the CDR3. The junction had 6 bases not matched to a gene; V was cut back by 5 bases and J by 4 bases. Germline CDR1 reads MNHEY; CDR2 reads SMNVEV (reference sequence). The CDR3 is CASSRSGGVNEKLFF. The CDR3 bases are TGTGCCAGCAGTCGTTCAGGGGGCGTTAATGAAAAACTGTTTTTT. Using reference TRBV27 and TRBJ1-4 for the parts outside the CDR3, the full variable domain is EAQVTQNPRYLITVTGKKLTVTCSQNMNHEYMSWYRQDPGLGLRQIYYSMNVEVTDKGDVPEGYKVSRKEKRNFPLILESPSPNQTSLYFCASSRSGGVNEKLFFGSGTQLSVL.

J is TRBJ2-1 and V is TRBV7-3, with TRBD2 identical over 9 bases. J lost 2 bases, V lost 5 bases, and 13 bases had no gene match. Per the germline V gene, CDR1 is SGHTA and CDR2 is FQGTGA. The CDR3 sequence is 18 residues long. The CDR3 sequence: CASSRMTSGGPPYNEQFF. As DNA, the CDR3 is TGTGCCAGCAGCCGGATGACCAGCGGGGGGCCCCCCTACAATGAGCAGTTCTTC.

The rearrangement links TRBV11-3 to TRBJ2-7, with unresolved D. This CDR3 has 14 amino acids. CDR1 and CDR2 from the germline V gene are SGHNT and YENEEA. V was trimmed by 5 bases and J by 3 bases, leaving 14 bases between them. CDR3 DNA: TGTGCCAGCAGCGAATCGGTACTCAGCTACGAGCAGTACTTC. It yields the protein CASSESVLSYEQYF. The whole variable domain, filled in from reference TRBV11-3 and TRBJ2-7, reads EAGVVQSPRYKIIEKKQPVAFWCNPISGHNTLYWYLQNLGQGPELLIRYENEEAVDDSQLPKDRFSAERLKGVDSTLKIQPAELGDSAVYLCASSESVLSYEQYFGPGTRLTVT.

J is TRBJ2-7 and V is TRBV5-1, with a weak D call TRBD1 (6 bases). V was shortened by 1 base and J by 1 base, with 12 bases between the two germline ends. This CDR3 has 15 residues. CDR1 is SGHRS, CDR2 YFSETQ, per germline. CDR3 nucleotides: TGCGCCAGCAGCTTGTGGTTAACAGGGTCCTACGAGCAGTACTTC. Translation gives CASSLWLTGSYEQYF.

This chain links TRBV6-5 with TRBJ1-3; D not resolved. CDR1 is MNHEY, CDR2 SVGAGI, per germline. The CDR3 contains 13 residues. Trimming removed 4 bases at V and 8 bases at J, with 12 bases between. The CDR3 bases are TGTGCCAGCAGTTCCCTACTCCGGGACACCATATATTTT. Translation: CASSSLLRDTIYF.

The rearrangement links TRBV5-4 to TRBJ2-7, with D unresolved. CDR1 and CDR2 from the germline V gene are SGHNT and YYREEE (reference sequence). Trimming stripped 3 bases from V and 2 bases from J, with 18 bases between. The CDR3 consists of 16 residues. CDR3 in DNA: TGTGCCAGCAGCTCTAAACAGACCGGTGGGGCCTACGAGCAGTACTTC. This sequence encodes CASSSKQTGGAYEQYF.

The genes are TRBV9 and TRBJ1-1, with D maybe TRBD1 (5 bases). The CDR3 has 13 amino acids. Germline-derived CDR1 and CDR2 are SGDLS and YYNGEE. V dropped 4 bases and J dropped 4 bases, with 11 bases sitting between them. The CDR3 loop reads CASSFRGGTEAFF. DNA of the CDR3: TGTGCCAGCAGCTTCCGGGGGGGCACTGAAGCTTTCTTT. Drawing the rest from reference TRBV9 and TRBJ1-1, the complete variable domain is DSGVTQTPKHLITATGQRVTLRCSPRSGDLSVYWYQQSLDQGLQFLIQYYNGEERAKGNILERFSAQQFPDLHSELNLSSLELGDSALYFCASSFRGGTEAFFGQGTRLTVV.

The V and J genes are TRBV6-5 and TRBJ2-3, with D uncertain. Trimming took 6 bases from V and 1 from J, leaving 14 bases between them. The CDR3 covers 15 residues. Germline V gives CDR1 MNHEY, CDR2 SVGAGI. CDR3 sequence: CASRGIQLGTDTQYF. As DNA, the CDR3 is TGTGCCAGCAGGGGGATCCAGCTAGGCACAGATACGCAGTATTTT.